This T cell receptor (beta chain) was sequenced in a study of blood T cell repertoires in COVID-19. Study as a whole: The origin of the acute and convalescent COVID-19 samples was the United States, Italy and Spain. PBMCs, B-cell-depleted T cells, or T cells were the source of the cDNA or gDNA that made up the material.

V dropped 5 bases and J dropped 7 bases, with 20 bases sitting between them. The CDR3 contains 16 residues. Germline V gives CDR1 SGHTA, CDR2 FQGNSA. Data came from immunoSEQ multiplex PCR; TCRdb stores just in-frame clones and leaves some out. Of 150,000 to 200,000 clones listed, 88% were seen once; the top ten hold approximately 4.4%. This clonotype originated in a human donor in a cohort sampled during active COVID-19. The V and J genes are TRBV7-2 and TRBJ2-2, with D possibly matching TRBD2 (6 bases). Sequenced: peripheral blood. This chain's CDR3 is CASSLVGGKHGGELFF. The CDR3 DNA follows: TGTGCCAGCAGCCTCGTGGGGGGAAAGCATGGCGGGGAGCTGTTTTTT.